This T cell receptor (beta chain) was sequenced during a study of STAT5B mutations in CD4+ large granular lymphocyte leukemia. Notes on the study in general: CD4-sorted patient repertoires seemed more clonal than healthy CD4+ repertoires. TRBV06-family usage was enriched in top patient clones (8/27) versus controls (2/35).

With V trimmed by 4 bases and J by 1 base, 3 bases remained unmatched. This CDR3 is 14 amino acids long. CDR1 and CDR2 from the germline V gene are MNHNS and SASEGT. Remarks on this clone: Its specificity is unknown.

Produced via immunoSEQ multiplex PCR; TCRdb's table is partial and in-frame only. This table has about 35,000 clones, roughly two thirds appearing once. Sequenced material: CD4+ T cells from blood buffy coats. This receptor was obtained from a human donor in good health. The chain recombines TRBV6-1 with TRBJ1-1; 7 bases are shared with TRBD1. This CDR3 reads CASSGRTGNTEAFF. The CDR3 DNA sequence: TGTGCCAGCAGTGGAAGGACAGGGAACACTGAAGCTTTCTTT.